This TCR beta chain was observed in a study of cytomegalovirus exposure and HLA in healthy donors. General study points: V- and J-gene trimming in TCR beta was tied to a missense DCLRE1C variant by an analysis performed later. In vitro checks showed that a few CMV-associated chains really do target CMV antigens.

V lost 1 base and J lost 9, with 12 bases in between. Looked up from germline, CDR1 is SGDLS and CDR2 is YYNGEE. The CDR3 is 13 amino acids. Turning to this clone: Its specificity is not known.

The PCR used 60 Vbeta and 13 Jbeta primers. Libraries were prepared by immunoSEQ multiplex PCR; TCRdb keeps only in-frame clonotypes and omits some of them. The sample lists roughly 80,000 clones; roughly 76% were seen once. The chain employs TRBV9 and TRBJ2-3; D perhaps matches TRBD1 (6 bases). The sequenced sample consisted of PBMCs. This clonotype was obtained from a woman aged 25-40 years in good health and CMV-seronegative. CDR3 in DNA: TGTGCCAGCAGCGTACAACAGGGAACGACGCAGTATTTT. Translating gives CASSVQQGTTQYF.